Listed below are T cell receptor beta chains from one sample, sequenced in a study of graft-versus-host responses after intestinal transplantation. No antigen has been identified for these receptors. Produced via immunoSEQ multiplex PCR; TCRdb's table is partial and in-frame only. Among tens of thousands of clones, 93% were seen once, and the ten largest hold 21%. Sequencing was performed on unstimulated CD8+ T cells sorted from spleen or lymph node cells, taken before transplant. The receptors were gathered from a human donor who was the organ donor for an intestinal transplant. Each CDR3 is given with its conserved first and last residue. Fields, in order: V gene, clone size, CDR3 protein. Rows may omit the clone size; those that give it use once, few, many or a size class.

v_gene: TRBV6-5
abundance: .
CDR3aa: CASSYSTDPYRYEQYF

v_gene: TRBV27
abundance: .
CDR3aa: CASSLSNMGVSNQPQHF

v_gene: TRBV19
abundance: .
CDR3aa: CASSTLGGEDTQYF

v_gene: TRBV9
abundance: .
CDR3aa: CASSAPGLAGGAQYF

v_gene: TRBV7-3
abundance: .
CDR3aa: CASRRANPYEQYF

v_gene: TRBV2
abundance: few
CDR3aa: CASRAAGGPYDNEQFF

v_gene: TRBV4-2
abundance: .
CDR3aa: CASSQGGNPSSGNTIYF

v_gene: TRBV28
abundance: .
CDR3aa: CASSFGTLSGSSTDTQYF

v_gene: TRBV28
abundance: .
CDR3aa: CASSLSGSVDTQYF

v_gene: TRBV27
abundance: .
CDR3aa: CASSLEGPTAYEQYF

v_gene: TRBV10-3
abundance: .
CDR3aa: CAISQGRGFQETQYF

v_gene: TRBV30
abundance: .
CDR3aa: CAWSSWTITEAFF

v_gene: TRBV28
abundance: .
CDR3aa: CASSSDRGPYNEQFF

v_gene: TRBV9
abundance: .
CDR3aa: CASSVRDLIAAHDYNEQFF

v_gene: TRBV19
abundance: .
CDR3aa: CASSISTGELFF

v_gene: TRBV6-5
abundance: .
CDR3aa: CASSSTGPTYEQYF

v_gene: TRBV9
abundance: .
CDR3aa: CASSVSGLPFFAQYF

v_gene: TRBV7-6
abundance: .
CDR3aa: CASSLAGDNEQFF

v_gene: TRBV28
abundance: .
CDR3aa: CASRSDRVSEKLFF

v_gene: TRBV6-5
abundance: .
CDR3aa: CASSYTLAGNEQFF

v_gene: TRBV13
abundance: .
CDR3aa: CASSLGFRVGSPSGANVLTF

v_gene: TRBV6-4
abundance: .
CDR3aa: CASSDSSGSYNEQFF

v_gene: TRBV7-9
abundance: .
CDR3aa: CASSFVMGTDTQYF

v_gene: TRBV9
abundance: .
CDR3aa: CASSVAGLLTGELFF

v_gene: TRBV5-5
abundance: .
CDR3aa: CASSLRLADDTQYF

v_gene: TRBV14
abundance: .
CDR3aa: CASSQGVGETQYF

v_gene: TRBV28
abundance: .
CDR3aa: CASSLVSRSSYNEQFF

v_gene: TRBV7-9
abundance: .
CDR3aa: CASSLGGVPYNEQFF

v_gene: TRBV4-1
abundance: .
CDR3aa: CASTPGLSGKDEQFF

v_gene: TRBV4-2
abundance: once
CDR3aa: CASSQEGGTDTQYF

v_gene: TRBV6-1
abundance: .
CDR3aa: CASSDKRRVNEQFF

v_gene: TRBV13
abundance: .
CDR3aa: CASSSGSKTYEQYF

v_gene: TRBV6-1
abundance: .
CDR3aa: CASSVGEQYF

v_gene: TRBV2
abundance: .
CDR3aa: CASSEGQTNEQFF

v_gene: TRBV9
abundance: .
CDR3aa: CASSGGTSGPYNEQFF

v_gene: TRBV14
abundance: .
CDR3aa: CASSQVGDWDEQYF

v_gene: TRBV9
abundance: .
CDR3aa: CASSPPGGEGVYEQFF

v_gene: TRBV15
abundance: .
CDR3aa: CATSQRGGANYGYTF

v_gene: TRBV6-5
abundance: .
CDR3aa: CASSYSGQGNYEQYF

v_gene: TRBV2
abundance: .
CDR3aa: CASSSGRNGQFF

v_gene: TRBV19
abundance: .
CDR3aa: CASRHSGTEDFYSNQPQHF

v_gene: TRBV7-9
abundance: .
CDR3aa: CASSPPGLAAKGQFF

v_gene: TRBV28
abundance: .
CDR3aa: CATWAGVLSYEQYF

v_gene: TRBV28
abundance: .
CDR3aa: CASSLGSGEQYF